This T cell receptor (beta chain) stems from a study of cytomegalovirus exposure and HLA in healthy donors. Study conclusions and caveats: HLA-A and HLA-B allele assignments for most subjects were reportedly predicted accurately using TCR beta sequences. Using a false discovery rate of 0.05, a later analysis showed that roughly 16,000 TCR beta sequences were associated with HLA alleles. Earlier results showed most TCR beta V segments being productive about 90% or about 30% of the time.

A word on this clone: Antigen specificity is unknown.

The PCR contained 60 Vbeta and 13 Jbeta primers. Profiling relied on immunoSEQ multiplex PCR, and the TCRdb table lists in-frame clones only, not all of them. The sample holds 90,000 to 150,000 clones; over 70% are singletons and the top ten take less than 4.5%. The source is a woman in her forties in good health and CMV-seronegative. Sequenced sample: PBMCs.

CDR3 sequence reads: CASSLGASGGGNIQYF. The CDR3 bases are TGTGCCAGCAGCTTAGGGGCTAGCGGCGGAGGAAACATTCAGTACTTC. The J gene is TRBJ2-4, the V gene TRBV7-8; 7 nucleotides align to TRBD2. CDR3 size: 16 residues. Germline-derived CDR1 and CDR2 are SGHVS and FQNEAQ. Germline trimming cut 1 base from V and 6 bases from J; bases unmatched to any gene: 9.